Listed below are T cell receptor beta chains from one sample, sequenced in a study of cytomegalovirus exposure and HLA in healthy donors. The table came from immunoSEQ multiplex PCR; TCRdb's copy has only in-frame clones and leaves some out. The data contain 55,000 to 75,000 clones, about 77% of them singletons. The sequencing input was PBMCs. All receptors derive from a man in his thirties or forties in good health and CMV-seropositive. Both conserved end residues are part of each CDR3. Fields, in order: J gene, V gene, clone size, D gene, CDR3 protein, CDR3 DNA. A D gene is named only where the DNA matches it firmly. Expanded clones get a size class; other rows say once, few or many, or leave the size out.

TRBJ1-2	TRBV4-3	NA	TRBD1	CASSQDRQGAGYGYTF	TGCGCCAGCAGCCAAGATAGACAGGGGGCAGGATATGGCTACACCTTC
TRBJ1-2	TRBV28	NA	TRBD1	CASSLGAPRGRGYTF	TGTGCCAGCAGTTTGGGGGCACCCAGGGGGCGCGGCTACACCTTC
TRBJ1-6	TRBV28	NA	TRBD1	CASSNRDRGKNSPLHF	TGTGCCAGCAGCAACCGGGACAGGGGGAAGAATTCACCCCTCCACTTT
TRBJ2-7	TRBV30	few	NA	CAWSVRGTEQYF	TGTGCCTGGAGTGTACGGGGTACCGAGCAGTACTTC
TRBJ2-1	TRBV4-3	NA	TRBD1	CASSQDYRGNEQFF	TGCGCCAGCAGCCAAGATTACAGGGGAAATGAGCAGTTCTTC
TRBJ2-7	TRBV7-2	NA	TRBD2	CASSLVGTSGNQPEYF	TGTGCCAGCAGCTTAGTCGGGACTAGCGGGAACCAGCCGGAGTACTTC
TRBJ2-3	TRBV2	NA	NA	CASTGLLTDTQYF	TGTGCCAGCACAGGGCTCCTCACAGATACGCAGTATTTT
TRBJ1-4	TRBV18	NA	NA	CASSPLFRGEKLFF	TGTGCCAGCTCACCACTGTTCCGGGGGGAAAAACTGTTTTTT
TRBJ1-1	TRBV2	few	TRBD1	CASSDDRDNTEAFF	TGTGCCAGCAGTGATGACAGGGATAACACTGAAGCTTTCTTT
TRBJ2-1	TRBV5-1	NA	NA	CASSLAGGNEQFF	TGCGCCAGCAGCTTGGCCGGCGGCAATGAGCAGTTCTTC
TRBJ1-5	TRBV5-6	few	TRBD1	CASSFFPGQGNQPQHF	TGTGCCAGCAGCTTCTTTCCGGGACAGGGAAATCAGCCCCAGCATTTT
TRBJ2-3	TRBV7-2	NA	NA	CASSLRLVADTQYF	TGTGCCAGCAGCTTACGACTAGTGGCAGATACGCAGTATTTT
TRBJ1-5	TRBV30	NA	NA	CAWSGGGLGQPQHF	TGTGCCTGGAGCGGGGGGGGTTTGGGACAGCCCCAGCATTTT
TRBJ1-2	TRBV20-1	NA	TRBD1	CTWTGDYGYTF	TGCACCTGGACAGGGGACTATGGCTACACCTTC
TRBJ2-1	TRBV2	NA	NA	CASRLGLLVRNEQFF	TGTGCCAGCAGGTTGGGACTCCTAGTTCGGAATGAGCAGTTCTTC
TRBJ2-1	TRBV27	NA	NA	CASSLLSGDEQFF	TGTGCCAGCAGTTTATTGTCAGGGGATGAGCAGTTCTTC
TRBJ2-7	TRBV6-5	NA	NA	CASSTSTEQYF	TGTGCCAGCAGTACCTCGACAGAGCAGTACTTC
TRBJ1-6	TRBV28	NA	NA	CASSGSGSPLHF	TGTGCCAGCAGTGGGTCGGGATCACCCCTCCACTTT
TRBJ2-1	TRBV10-1	NA	TRBD1	CASSERDRGSGEQFF	TGCGCCAGCAGTGAGCGGGACAGGGGGTCCGGTGAGCAGTTCTTC
TRBJ1-1	TRBV18	NA	NA	CASSSSSSGATEAFF	TGTGCCAGCTCATCCTCGTCGTCAGGGGCCACTGAAGCTTTCTTT
TRBJ2-5	TRBV9	NA	NA	CASSPGAAAQYF	TGTGCCAGCAGCCCAGGGGCTGCGGCCCAGTACTTC
TRBJ1-1	TRBV4-1	NA	NA	CASSHPENPAEAFF	TGCGCCAGCAGCCACCCCGAGAACCCCGCTGAAGCTTTCTTT
TRBJ2-5	TRBV19	NA	NA	CASSTWGVETQYF	TGTGCCAGTAGTACCTGGGGGGTAGAGACCCAGTACTTC
TRBJ1-1	TRBV7-2	NA	TRBD1	CASSSATPGQGVLNTEAFF	TGTGCCAGCAGCTCTGCAACTCCGGGACAGGGGGTCCTGAACACTGAAGCTTTCTTT
TRBJ2-7	TRBV28	NA	NA	CASSLGPTYEQYF	TGTGCCAGCAGTTTAGGGCCGACCTACGAGCAGTACTTC
TRBJ2-5	TRBV2	few	TRBD2	CASSEGVAGGPGTQYF	TGTGCCAGCAGTGAGGGTGTAGCGGGGGGGCCAGGGACCCAGTACTTC
TRBJ1-4	TRBV9	NA	TRBD1	CASSTHPSGTGNEKLFF	TGTGCCAGCAGCACCCACCCCTCCGGGACAGGCAATGAAAAACTGTTTTTT
TRBJ1-5	TRBV19	NA	NA	CASSIAGNQPQHF	TGTGCCAGTAGTATTGCGGGAAATCAGCCCCAGCATTTT
TRBJ2-1	TRBV29-1	NA	NA	CSGSSSSYNEQFF	TGCAGCGGGAGCTCCTCTTCCTACAATGAGCAGTTCTTC
TRBJ1-1	TRBV29-1	few	NA	CSVEGRMNTEAFF	TGCAGCGTTGAGGGGAGAATGAACACTGAAGCTTTCTTT
TRBJ1-3	TRBV19	NA	NA	CASQRESGNTIYF	TGTGCCAGCCAACGGGAATCTGGAAACACCATATATTTT